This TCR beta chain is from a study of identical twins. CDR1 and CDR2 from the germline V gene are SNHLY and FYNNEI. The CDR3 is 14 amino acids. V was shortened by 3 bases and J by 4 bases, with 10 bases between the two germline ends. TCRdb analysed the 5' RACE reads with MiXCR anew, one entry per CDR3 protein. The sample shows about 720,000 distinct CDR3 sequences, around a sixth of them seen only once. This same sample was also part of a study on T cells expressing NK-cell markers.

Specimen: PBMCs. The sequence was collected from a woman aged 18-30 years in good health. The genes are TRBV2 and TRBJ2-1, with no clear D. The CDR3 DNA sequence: TGTGCCAGCAGTGAGACAAGGGATTACAATGAGCAGTTCTTC. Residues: CASSETRDYNEQFF. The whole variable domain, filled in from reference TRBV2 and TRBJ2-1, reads EPEVTQTPSHQVTQMGQEVILRCVPISNHLYFYWYRQILGQKVEFLVSFYNNEISEKSEIFDDQFSVERPDGSNFTLKIRSTKLEDSAMYFCASSETRDYNEQFFGPGTRLTVL.